These 3 T cell receptor beta chains share one sample of origin, sequenced in a study of post-analysis software for immune sequencing data. cDNA libraries of TCR beta carried unique molecular identifiers. TCRdb re-derived calls from the PCR reads in MiXCR, one entry per CDR3 protein. The table has roughly 160,000 distinct CDR3 sequences, about 37% seen once; the top ten hold around 30%. The sample in question was blood, obtained after autologous hematopoietic stem cell transplantation. The receptors here all came from a girl aged 5-17 years with multiple sclerosis.

V is TRBV18 and J is TRBJ2-7, with D uncertain. The CDR3 extends over 14 amino acids. Germline CDR1 is KGHSH and CDR2 is LQKENI. V lost 2 bases and J lost 2, with 10 bases in between. DNA of the CDR3: TGTGCCAGCTCACCATTGGCCTTTACCTACGAGCAGTACTTC. The encoded protein is CASSPLAFTYEQYF.

V usage is TRBV7-2 and J usage is TRBJ2-7; D unclear. Germline assignment: CDR1 SGHTA and CDR2 FQGNSA. The CDR3 consists of 13 residues. V gave up 3 bases and J gave up 0 bases, with 6 bases separating them. The CDR3 DNA is TGTGCCAGCAGCTTTTCCGACTCCTACGAGCAGTACTTC. It codes for CASSFSDSYEQYF.

On this clonotype: A much larger clone sits a single nucleotide away, making a read error possible. The V gene is TRBV6-1, the J gene TRBJ2-1, with 8 bases that match TRBD2. Germline V gene sequence: CDR1 MNHNS, CDR2 SASEGT. CDR3 length equals 14 residues. The V gene end was trimmed by 8 bases and the J gene end by 4 bases; junction bases not matched to a gene: 7. The CDR3, as DNA: TGTGCCAGCGGGACTTGCGGGAGGTACAATGAGCAGTTCTTC. Protein sequence: CASGTCGRYNEQFF.